This T cell receptor (beta chain) was sequenced for a study of T cell responses to AZD1222 COVID-19 vaccine. TCRdb's copy holds only in-frame clones and misses some; the assay was immunoSEQ multiplex PCR. The sample contains 85,000 to 90,000 clones, around 88% of which appear only once. This clone has a handful of counts. Its specificity is not known. General study results and limits: At baseline, seropositivity was found in only a handful of AZD1222 recipients. Nearly half of spike-specific TCRs reportedly target variant regions that are unmutated in the B.1.351 and B.1.1.7 variants. Females made up more of the donors, who were largely white British, and clonal diversity may have come out too low.

The receptor comes from an adult in good health. The material sequenced was peripheral blood, taken on day 0 of MenACWY control vaccination.

The CDR3 is CAWTKTRLPKAYEQYF. The CDR3 DNA follows: TGTGCCTGGACCAAAACCCGACTCCCGAAAGCCTACGAGCAGTACTTC. This chain joins TRBV30 and TRBJ2-7; D gene unclear. CDR1 is GTSNPN and CDR2 is SVGIG in the germline V gene (reference sequence). The CDR3 totals 16 residues. The germline V and J ends were trimmed by 4 bases and 2 bases, with 21 bases remaining between them.